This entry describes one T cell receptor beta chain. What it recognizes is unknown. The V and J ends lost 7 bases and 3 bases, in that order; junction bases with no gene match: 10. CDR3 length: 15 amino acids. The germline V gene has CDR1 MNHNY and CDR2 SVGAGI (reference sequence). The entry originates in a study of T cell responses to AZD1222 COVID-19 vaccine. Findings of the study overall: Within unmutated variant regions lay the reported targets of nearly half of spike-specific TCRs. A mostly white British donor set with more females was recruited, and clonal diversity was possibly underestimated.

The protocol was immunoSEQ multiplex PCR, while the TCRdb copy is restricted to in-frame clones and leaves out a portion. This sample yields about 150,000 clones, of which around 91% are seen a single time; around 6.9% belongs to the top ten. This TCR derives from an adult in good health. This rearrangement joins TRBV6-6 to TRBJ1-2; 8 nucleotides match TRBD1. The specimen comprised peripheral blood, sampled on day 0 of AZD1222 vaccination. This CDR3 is CASKLSGGWDYGYTF. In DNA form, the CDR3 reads TGTGCCAGCAAACTCTCAGGGGGCTGGGACTATGGCTACACCTTC.